Included here is one T cell receptor beta chain sequence, with context. CDR3 length: 20 amino acids. J was trimmed by 2 bases and V by 7 bases; bases with no gene match: 22. From germline, CDR1 is SEHNR and CDR2 FQNEAQ (reference sequence). In the study's own analysis: Nucleated cell counts were estimated from reference gene primer amplification. The repertoire was sequenced with immunoSEQ multiplex PCR; TCRdb's copy has only in-frame clones and lacks some. The V and J calls and clone size come from that table; D and trimming were worked out from the DNA. This table has fewer than 150,000 clones, 55% to 75% appearing once. The sample originates from a study of blood T cell repertoires in COVID-19. Across the study: Spain, Italy and the United States supplied samples that represented acute and convalescent COVID-19. PBMCs, B-cell-depleted T cells, or T cells provided the cDNA or gDNA that made up the material.

V usage is TRBV7-9 and J usage is TRBJ2-5; 10 bases agree with TRBD2. The clonotype was recovered from a human donor with acute or convalescent COVID-19. The donor label of this sample is uncertain. The sequencing sample was made of peripheral blood. CDR3 DNA: TGTGCCAGCACCCGTCCAAAAGCACTAGCGGGGTTGGAAGGGCAAGAGACCCAGTACTTC. Residues: CASTRPKALAGLEGQETQYF.